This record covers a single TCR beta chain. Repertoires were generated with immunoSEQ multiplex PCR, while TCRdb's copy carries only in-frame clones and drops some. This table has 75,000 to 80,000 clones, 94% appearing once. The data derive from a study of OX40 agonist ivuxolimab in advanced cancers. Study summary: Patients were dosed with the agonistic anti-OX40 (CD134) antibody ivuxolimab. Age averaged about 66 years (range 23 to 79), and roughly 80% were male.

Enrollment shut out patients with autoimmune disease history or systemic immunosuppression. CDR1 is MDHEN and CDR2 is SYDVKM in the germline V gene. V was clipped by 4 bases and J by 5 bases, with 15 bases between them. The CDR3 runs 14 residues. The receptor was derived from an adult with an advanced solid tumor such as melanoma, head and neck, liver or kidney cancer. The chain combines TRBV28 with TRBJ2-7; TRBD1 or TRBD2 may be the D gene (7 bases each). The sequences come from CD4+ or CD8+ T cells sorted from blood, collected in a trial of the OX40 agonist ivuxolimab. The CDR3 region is CASSSATGRDEQYF. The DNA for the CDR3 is TGTGCCAGCAGTTCCGCGACAGGGAGGGACGAGCAGTACTTC.